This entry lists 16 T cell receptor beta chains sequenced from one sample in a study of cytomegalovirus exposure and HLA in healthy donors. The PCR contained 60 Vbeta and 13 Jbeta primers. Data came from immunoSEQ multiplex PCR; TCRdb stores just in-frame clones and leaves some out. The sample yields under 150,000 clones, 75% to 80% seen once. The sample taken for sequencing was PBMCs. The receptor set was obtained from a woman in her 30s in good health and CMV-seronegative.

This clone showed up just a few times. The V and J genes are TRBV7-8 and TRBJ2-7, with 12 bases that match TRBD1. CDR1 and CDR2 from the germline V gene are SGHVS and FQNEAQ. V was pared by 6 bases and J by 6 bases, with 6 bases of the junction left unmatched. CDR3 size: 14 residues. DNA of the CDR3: TGTGCCAGCAGGATCGGGACAGGGGGCGTCGAGCAGTACTTC. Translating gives CASRIGTGGVEQYF. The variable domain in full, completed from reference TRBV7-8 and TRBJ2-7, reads GAGVSQSPRYKVAKRGQDVALRCDPISGHVSLFWYQQALGQGPEFLTYFQNEAQLDKSGLPSDRFFAERPEGSVSTLKIQRTQQEDSAVYLCASRIGTGGVEQYFGPGTRLTVT.

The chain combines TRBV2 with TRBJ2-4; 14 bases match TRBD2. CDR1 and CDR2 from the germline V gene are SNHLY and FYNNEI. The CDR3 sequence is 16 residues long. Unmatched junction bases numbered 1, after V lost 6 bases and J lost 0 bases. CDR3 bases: TGTGCCAGCAGGGGACTAGCGGGAGTAGCCAAAAACATTCAGTACTTC. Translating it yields CASRGLAGVAKNIQYF. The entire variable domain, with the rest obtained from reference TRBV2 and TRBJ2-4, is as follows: EPEVTQTPSHQVTQMGQEVILRCVPISNHLYFYWYRQILGQKVEFLVSFYNNEISEKSEIFDDQFSVERPDGSNFTLKIRSTKLEDSAMYFCASRGLAGVAKNIQYFGAGTRLSVL.

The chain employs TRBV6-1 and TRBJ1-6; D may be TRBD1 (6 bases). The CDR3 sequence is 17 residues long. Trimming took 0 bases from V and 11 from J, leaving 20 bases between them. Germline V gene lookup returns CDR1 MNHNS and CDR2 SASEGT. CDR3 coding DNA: TGTGCCAGCAGTGAAGCGTCAGGGACATATTCTGGCGCACCCCTCCACTTT. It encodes CASSEASGTYSGAPLHF.

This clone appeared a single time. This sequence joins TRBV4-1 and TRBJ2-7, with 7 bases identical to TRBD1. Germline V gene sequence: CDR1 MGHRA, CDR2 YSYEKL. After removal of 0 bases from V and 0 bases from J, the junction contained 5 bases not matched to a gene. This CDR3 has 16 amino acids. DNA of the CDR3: TGCGCCAGCAGCCAAGAGGGGACAGCTACCTCCTACGAGCAGTACTTC. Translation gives CASSQEGTATSYEQYF.

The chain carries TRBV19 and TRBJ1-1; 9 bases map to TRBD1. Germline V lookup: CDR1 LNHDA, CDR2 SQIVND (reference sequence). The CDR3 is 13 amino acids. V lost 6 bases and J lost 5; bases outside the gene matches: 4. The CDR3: CASSRDRATEAFF. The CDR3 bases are TGTGCCAGTAGCCGGGACAGGGCGACTGAAGCTTTCTTT.

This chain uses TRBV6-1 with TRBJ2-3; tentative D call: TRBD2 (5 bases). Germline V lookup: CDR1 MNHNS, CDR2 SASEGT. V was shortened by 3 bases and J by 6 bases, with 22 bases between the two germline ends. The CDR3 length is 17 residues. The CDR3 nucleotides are TGTGCCAGCAGTGATTTTCTGTTGGTCGGGGTCTCGGATACGCAGTATTTT. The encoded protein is CASSDFLLVGVSDTQYF.

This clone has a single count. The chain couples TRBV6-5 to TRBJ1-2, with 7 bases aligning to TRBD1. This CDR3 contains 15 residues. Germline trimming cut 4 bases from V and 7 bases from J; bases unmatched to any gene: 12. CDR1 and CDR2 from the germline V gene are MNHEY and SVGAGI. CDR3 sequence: CASSSVDRLYGGYTF. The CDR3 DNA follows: TGTGCCAGCAGTTCCGTGGACAGGTTATATGGTGGCTACACCTTC.

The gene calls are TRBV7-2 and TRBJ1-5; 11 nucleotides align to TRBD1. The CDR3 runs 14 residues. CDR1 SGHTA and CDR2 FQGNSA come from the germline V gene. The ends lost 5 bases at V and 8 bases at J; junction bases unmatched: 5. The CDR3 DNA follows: TGTGCCAGCAGCGGACAGGGGGCACGGGAGCCCCAGCATTTT. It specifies CASSGQGAREPQHF.

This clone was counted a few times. This CDR3 is CSVIGTRPYGYTF. The CDR3 DNA is TGCAGCGTTATCGGGACAAGGCCTTATGGCTACACCTTC. The chain carries TRBV29-1 and TRBJ1-2; D is perhaps TRBD1 (6 bases). The V gene's germline CDR1 is SQVTM and CDR2 ANQGSEA. Trimming cost V 5 bases and J 5 bases, with 15 bases left between them. This CDR3 spans 13 amino acids.

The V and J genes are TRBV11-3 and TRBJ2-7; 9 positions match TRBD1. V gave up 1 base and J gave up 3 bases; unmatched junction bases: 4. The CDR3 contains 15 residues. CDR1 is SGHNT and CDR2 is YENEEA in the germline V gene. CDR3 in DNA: TGTGCCAGCAGCTTAGCGGGACAGGGAATCTACGAGCAGTACTTC. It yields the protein CASSLAGQGIYEQYF.

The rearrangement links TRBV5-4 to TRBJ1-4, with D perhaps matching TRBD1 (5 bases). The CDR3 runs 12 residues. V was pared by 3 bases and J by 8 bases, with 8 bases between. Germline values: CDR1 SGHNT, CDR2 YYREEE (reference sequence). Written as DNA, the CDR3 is TGTGCCAGCAGCTACCAGGGCGAAAAACTGTTTTTT. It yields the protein CASSYQGEKLFF.

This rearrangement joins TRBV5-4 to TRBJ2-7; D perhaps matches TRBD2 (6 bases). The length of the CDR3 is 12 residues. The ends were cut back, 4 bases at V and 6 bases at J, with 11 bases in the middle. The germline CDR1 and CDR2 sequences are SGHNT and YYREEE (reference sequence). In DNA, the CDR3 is TGTGCCAGCAGCGGGGCCGGGAGCGAGCAGTACTTC. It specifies CASSGAGSEQYF. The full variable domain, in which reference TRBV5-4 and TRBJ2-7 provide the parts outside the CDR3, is ETGVTQSPTHLIKTRGQQVTLRCSSQSGHNTVSWYQQALGQGPQFIFQYYREEENGRGNFPPRFSGLQFPNYSSELNVNALELDDSALYLCASSGAGSEQYFGPGTRLTVT.

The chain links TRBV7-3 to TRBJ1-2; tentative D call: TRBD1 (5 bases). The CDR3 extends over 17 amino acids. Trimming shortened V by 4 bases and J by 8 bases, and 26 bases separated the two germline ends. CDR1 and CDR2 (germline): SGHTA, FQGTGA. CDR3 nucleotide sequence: TGTGCCAGCAGCTCGATACCAGGGTCGGAACGTCTTGACGGCTACACCTTC. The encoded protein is CASSSIPGSERLDGYTF.

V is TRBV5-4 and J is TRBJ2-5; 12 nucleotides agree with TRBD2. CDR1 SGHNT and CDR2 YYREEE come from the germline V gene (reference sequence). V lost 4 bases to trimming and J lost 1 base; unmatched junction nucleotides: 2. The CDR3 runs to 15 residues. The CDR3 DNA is TGTGCCAGCAGCGAGGGACTAGCGGGCCAAGAGACCCAGTACTTC. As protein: CASSEGLAGQETQYF. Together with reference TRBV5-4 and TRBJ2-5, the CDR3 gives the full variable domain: ETGVTQSPTHLIKTRGQQVTLRCSSQSGHNTVSWYQQALGQGPQFIFQYYREEENGRGNFPPRFSGLQFPNYSSELNVNALELDDSALYLCASSEGLAGQETQYFGPGTRLLVL.

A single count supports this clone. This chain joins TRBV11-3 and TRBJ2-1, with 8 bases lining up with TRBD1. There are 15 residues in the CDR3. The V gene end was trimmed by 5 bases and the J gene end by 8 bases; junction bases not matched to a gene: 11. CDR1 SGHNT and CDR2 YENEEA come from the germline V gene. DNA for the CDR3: TGTGCCAGCAGCCGCCTGACAGGGGCGGTTCATGAGCAGTTCTTC. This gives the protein CASSRLTGAVHEQFF.

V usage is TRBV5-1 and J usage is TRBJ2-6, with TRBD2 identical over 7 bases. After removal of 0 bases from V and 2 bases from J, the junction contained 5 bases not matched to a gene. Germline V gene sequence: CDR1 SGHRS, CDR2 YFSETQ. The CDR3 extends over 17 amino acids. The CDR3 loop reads CASSLAGGSAGANVLTF. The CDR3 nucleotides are TGCGCCAGCAGCTTGGCGGGGGGAAGTGCTGGGGCCAACGTCCTGACTTTC. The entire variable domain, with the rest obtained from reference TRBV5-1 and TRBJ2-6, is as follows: KAGVTQTPRYLIKTRGQQVTLSCSPISGHRSVSWYQQTPGQGLQFLFEYFSETQRNKGNFPGRFSGRQFSNSRSEMNVSTLELGDSALYLCASSLAGGSAGANVLTFGAGSRLTVL.